The rows below give T cell receptor beta chains drawn from one sample of a study of blood T cell repertoires in COVID-19. Profiling relied on immunoSEQ multiplex PCR, and the TCRdb table lists in-frame clones only, not all of them. The data hold roughly 200,000 clones, with 86% observed a single time. The sequencing sample was made of PBMCs or T cells enriched from blood (not recorded which). All receptors derive from a woman younger than 45 who had been exposed to COVID-19. Each CDR3 is given with its conserved first and last residue. A D gene is named only where the DNA matches it firmly. Some rows mark clone size as missing; the rest say once, few, many or name a class of expanded clone.

NA	TRBJ1-3	NA	TRBV27	TGTGCCAGCAGTGATCCAGGGGATGGGAACACCATATATTTT	CASSDPGDGNTIYF
NA	TRBJ2-7	NA	TRBV12-3/TRBV12-4	TGTGCCAGCAGTACCATTGCAGGGCTACAGTACTTC	CASSTIAGLQYF
once	TRBJ2-7	NA	TRBV4-1	TGCGCCAGCAGCCAAGATGAGGGGGCGGGGGAGCAGTACTTC	CASSQDEGAGEQYF
NA	TRBJ1-4	NA	TRBV19	TGTGCCAGTAGTATGACTGTAACTAATGAAAAACTGTTTTTT	CASSMTVTNEKLFF
NA	TRBJ1-2	NA	TRBV12-3/TRBV12-4	TGTGCCAGCAGCCCAGACAGATACTATGGCTACACCTTC	CASSPDRYYGYTF
few	TRBJ1-2	NA	TRBV5-4	TGTGCCAGCAGCTTAGGACAGAAACTTAGTTATGGCTACACCTTC	CASSLGQKLSYGYTF
NA	TRBJ2-3	TRBD2	TRBV7-3	TGTGCCAGCAGCTTGGGACTAGCGGGGGGGATTAGAGATACGCAGTATTTT	CASSLGLAGGIRDTQYF
NA	TRBJ1-2	NA	TRBV24-1	TGTGCCACCAGTGATTCATCCGCAGGGGCCTCTTATGGCTACACCTTC	CATSDSSAGASYGYTF
once	TRBJ2-1	NA	TRBV4-1	TGCGCCAGCAGCCAATTGGAGCACGTGGCTAAGAGCTCCTACAATGAGCAGTTCTTC	CASSQLEHVAKSSYNEQFF
NA	TRBJ2-5	TRBD1	TRBV6-5	TGTGCCAGCAGTTACTCGCCGGACAGGGGGGAGACCCAGTACTTC	CASSYSPDRGETQYF
NA	TRBJ2-7	NA	TRBV19	TGTGCCAGTAGTTGGCAGGGGCCATCCTACGAGCAGTACTTC	CASSWQGPSYEQYF
NA	TRBJ1-1	NA	TRBV5-1	TGCGCCAGCAGCCCAGGACAGTTGAGGGACACTGAAGCTTTCTTT	CASSPGQLRDTEAFF
NA	TRBJ1-1	TRBD1	TRBV24-1	TGTGCCACCTCAAGACAGGGGATGACTGAAGCTTTCTTT	CATSRQGMTEAFF
NA	TRBJ1-3	NA	TRBV9	TGTGCCAGCAGCGTAGGGGGGGTCACCTCTGGAAACACCATATATTTT	CASSVGGVTSGNTIYF
NA	TRBJ1-2	TRBD1	TRBV6-6	TGTGCCAGCAGCTCAGGGGGCGCCGGTGGCTACACCTTC	CASSSGGAGGYTF
NA	TRBJ2-7	TRBD2	TRBV5-4	TGTGCCAGCAGTAGGGGCGGTAGCGGGGGCACCTACGAGCAGTACTTC	CASSRGGSGGTYEQYF
NA	TRBJ2-1	NA	TRBV5-1	TGCGCCAGCAGCTTGCGGGGAGGCAATGAGCAGTTCTTC	CASSLRGGNEQFF
NA	TRBJ2-7	NA	TRBV10-3	TGTGCCATCAGCCTACAGGAATCCTCCTACGAGCAGTACTTC	CAISLQESSYEQYF
NA	TRBJ1-5	NA	TRBV24-1	TGTGCCACCAGTGATTCAGGGTATGGCAATCAGCCCCAGCATTTT	CATSDSGYGNQPQHF
NA	TRBJ1-5	NA	TRBV5-4	TGTGCCAGCAGGTCTAGGACAGACAATCAGCCCCAGCATTTT	CASRSRTDNQPQHF